Listed below are T cell receptor beta chains from one sample, sequenced in a study of metastatic and nonmetastatic thyroid tumors. TCRdb redid the clone calls on the PCR reads using MiXCR. The sample comprises roughly 39,000 clones, about 45% of which are singletons, and less than 25% rests with the top ten. The sample taken for sequencing was tumor tissue. The receptors shown here come from a male donor with papillary thyroid cancer or a benign thyroid nodule (not recorded which). Some clones in this sample may be carry-over from other donors' samples. CDR3s include the opening cysteine and the closing phenylalanine or tryptophan. The D gene is left open where the match is weak.

>TRBJ1-5|TRBV20-1|-
CSASFGGVGQPQHF
>TRBJ1-1|TRBV6-4|-
CASSAGTRDTEAFF
>TRBJ1-1|TRBV4-1|-
CASSQDPRANTEAFF
>TRBJ2-7|TRBV24-1|TRBD1
CATSAVTGTGGYEQYF
>TRBJ2-3|TRBV4-2|TRBD1
CASSQGQGHTDTQYF
>TRBJ1-1|TRBV18|TRBD1
CASSPTEVNGQGRDTEAFF
>TRBJ1-1|TRBV6-5|TRBD1
CASSYSDRDEAFF
>TRBJ2-1|TRBV30|TRBD2
CAWTLAGRQFF
>TRBJ2-1|TRBV20-1|TRBD2
CSARDGGTSGLYNEQFF
>TRBJ1-3|TRBV6-1|-
CASSELGFAGNTIYF
>TRBJ2-7|TRBV5-1|TRBD1
CASSSTGVTYEQYF
>TRBJ1-1|TRBV6-1|-
CASRIQGTEAFF
>TRBJ2-7|TRBV27|-
CASSSQGLSYEQYF
>TRBJ2-7|TRBV11-2|-
CASSLEFLNGDQPYEQYF
>TRBJ2-1|TRBV6-1|TRBD2
CASPKTSGSENEQFF
>TRBJ2-1|TRBV12-3/TRBV12-4|-
CASSSSGTNYNEQFF
>TRBJ2-7|TRBV5-1|TRBD1
CASSPGQASYEQYF
>TRBJ2-7|TRBV11-3|-
CASSLTSLEQYF
>TRBJ1-1|TRBV20-1|-
CSDGRSMNTEAFF
>TRBJ1-2|TRBV5-1|-
CASSRPQGESGYTF
>TRBJ2-7|TRBV11-1|TRBD1
CASSPPSGDRVHEQYF
>TRBJ1-6|TRBV7-2|TRBD1
CASSPTGQEASPLHF
>TRBJ1-2|TRBV19|-
CASSITGYGYTF
>TRBJ1-6|TRBV19|TRBD1
CASSDSGQGFDSPLHF
>TRBJ1-2|TRBV30|-
CAWSVSRANGYTF
>TRBJ1-1|TRBV5-1|-
CASSLYAITEAFF
>TRBJ2-2|TRBV20-1|TRBD1
CSARDPGQGGTGELFF
>TRBJ2-5|TRBV24-1|-
CATSPQGTPETQYF
>TRBJ2-7|TRBV6-2/TRBV6-3|-
CASSYGTRSGHEQYF
>TRBJ1-2|TRBV20-1|-
CSARTVGGYTF
>TRBJ1-2|TRBV7-9|-
CASSLAIRVSGYTF
>TRBJ1-3|TRBV4-2|-
CASSQGSGGRGNTIYF
>TRBJ1-1|TRBV27|-
CASSLIRDTEAFF
>TRBJ2-1|TRBV11-3|-
CASSSSSYNEQFF
>TRBJ1-2|TRBV9|TRBD1
CASSPRTGLDNGYTF
>TRBJ2-7|TRBV15|-
CATSRDPAYEQYF
>TRBJ2-3|TRBV6-1|-
CASSALARGTSTDTQYF
>TRBJ2-6|TRBV7-9|-
CASTYLGSGANVLTF
>TRBJ1-5|TRBV5-5|-
CASSLRQAISNQPQHF
>TRBJ2-6|TRBV12-3/TRBV12-4|TRBD2
CASNIHPGLPTGANVLTF
>TRBJ2-1|TRBV30|TRBD2
CAWRQAGARGEQFF
>TRBJ2-4|TRBV20-1|-
CSARDRARSLAKNIQYF
>TRBJ1-4|TRBV11-1|TRBD1
CASSPGTGGRRSTNEKLFF
>TRBJ2-1|TRBV6-2/TRBV6-3|-
CASSYGGRVNEQFF
>TRBJ1-1|TRBV20-1|-
CSARAGDTEAFF
>TRBJ2-3|TRBV6-2/TRBV6-3|TRBD2
CASTRGGTSGTDTQYF
>TRBJ1-5|TRBV20-1|-
CSAITESNQPQHF